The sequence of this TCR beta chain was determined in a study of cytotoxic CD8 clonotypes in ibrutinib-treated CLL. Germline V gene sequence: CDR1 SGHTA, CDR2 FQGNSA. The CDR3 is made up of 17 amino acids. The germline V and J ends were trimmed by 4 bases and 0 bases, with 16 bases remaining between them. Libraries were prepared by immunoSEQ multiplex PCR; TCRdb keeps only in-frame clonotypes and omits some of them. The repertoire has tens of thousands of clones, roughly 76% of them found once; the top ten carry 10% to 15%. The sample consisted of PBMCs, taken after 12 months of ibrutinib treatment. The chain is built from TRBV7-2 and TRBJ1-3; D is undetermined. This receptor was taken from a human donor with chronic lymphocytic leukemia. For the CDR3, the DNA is TGTGCCAGCAGCTGGGGTCCCGACCGAAGCTCTGGAAACACCATATATTTT. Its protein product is CASSWGPDRSSGNTIYF.